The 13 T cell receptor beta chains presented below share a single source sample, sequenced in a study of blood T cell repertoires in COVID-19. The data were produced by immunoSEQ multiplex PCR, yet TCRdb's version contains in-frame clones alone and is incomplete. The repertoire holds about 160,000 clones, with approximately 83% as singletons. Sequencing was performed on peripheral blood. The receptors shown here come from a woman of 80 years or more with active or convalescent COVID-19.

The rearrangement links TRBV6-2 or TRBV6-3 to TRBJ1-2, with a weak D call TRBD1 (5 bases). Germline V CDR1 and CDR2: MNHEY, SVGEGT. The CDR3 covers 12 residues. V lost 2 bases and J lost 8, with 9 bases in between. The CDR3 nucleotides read TGTGCCAGCAGTTACGGGCAGGGAGGCTACACCTTC. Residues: CASSYGQGGYTF.

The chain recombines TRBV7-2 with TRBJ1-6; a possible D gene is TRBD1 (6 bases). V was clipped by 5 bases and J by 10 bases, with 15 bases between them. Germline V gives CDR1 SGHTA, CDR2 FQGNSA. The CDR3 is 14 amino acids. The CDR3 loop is CASSVQGRGSPLHF. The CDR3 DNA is TGTGCCAGCAGCGTCCAGGGTAGGGGGTCACCCCTCCACTTT.

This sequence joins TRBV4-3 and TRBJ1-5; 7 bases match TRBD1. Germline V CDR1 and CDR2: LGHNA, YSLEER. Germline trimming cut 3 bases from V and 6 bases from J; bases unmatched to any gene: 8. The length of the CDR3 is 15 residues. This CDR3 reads CASSQGDRDGQPQHF. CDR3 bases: TGCGCCAGCAGCCAGGGTGACAGGGACGGTCAGCCCCAGCATTTT.

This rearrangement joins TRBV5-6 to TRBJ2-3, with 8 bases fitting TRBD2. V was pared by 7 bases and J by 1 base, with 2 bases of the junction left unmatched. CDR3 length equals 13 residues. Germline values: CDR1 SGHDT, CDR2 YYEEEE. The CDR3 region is CASGSGGTDTQYF. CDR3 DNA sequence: TGTGCCAGCGGTAGCGGGGGCACAGATACGCAGTATTTT.

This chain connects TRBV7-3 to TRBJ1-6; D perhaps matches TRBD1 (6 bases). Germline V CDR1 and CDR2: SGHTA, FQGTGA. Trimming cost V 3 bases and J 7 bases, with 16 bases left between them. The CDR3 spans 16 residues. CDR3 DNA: TGTGCCAGCAGCTTCGATGCCGGGACACTCAATTCACCCCTCCACTTT. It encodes CASSFDAGTLNSPLHF. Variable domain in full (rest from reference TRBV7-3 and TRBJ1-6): GAGVSQTPSNKVTEKGKYVELRCDPISGHTALYWYRQSLGQGPEFLIYFQGTGAADDSGLPNDRFFAVRPEGSVSTLKIQRTERGDSAVYLCASSFDAGTLNSPLHFGNGTRLTVT.

DNA of the CDR3: TGCGCCAGCAGCTTGGACCAGGGAGGAAACTATGGCTACACCTTC. It specifies CASSLDQGGNYGYTF. The V and J genes are TRBV5-1 and TRBJ1-2; D might be TRBD1 (5 bases). V gave up 0 bases and J gave up 2 bases, with 11 bases separating them. In germline, CDR1 is SGHRS, CDR2 YFSETQ. The CDR3 runs to 15 residues. The complete variable domain, with remaining parts taken from reference TRBV5-1 and TRBJ1-2, reads KAGVTQTPRYLIKTRGQQVTLSCSPISGHRSVSWYQQTPGQGLQFLFEYFSETQRNKGNFPGRFSGRQFSNSRSEMNVSTLELGDSALYLCASSLDQGGNYGYTFGSGTRLTVV.

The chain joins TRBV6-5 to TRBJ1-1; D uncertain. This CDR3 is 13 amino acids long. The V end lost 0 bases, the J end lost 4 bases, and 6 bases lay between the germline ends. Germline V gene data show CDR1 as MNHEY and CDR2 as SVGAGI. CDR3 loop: CASSYSGPTEAFF. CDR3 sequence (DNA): TGTGCCAGCAGTTACTCTGGCCCCACTGAAGCTTTCTTT.

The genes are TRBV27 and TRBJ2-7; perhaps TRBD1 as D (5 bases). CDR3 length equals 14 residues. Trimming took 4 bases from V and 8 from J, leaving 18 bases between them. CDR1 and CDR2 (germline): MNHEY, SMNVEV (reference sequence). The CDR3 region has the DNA TGTGCCAGCAGTTCGGACAAGGCCCTTATGAAGCAGTACTTC. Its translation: CASSSDKALMKQYF.

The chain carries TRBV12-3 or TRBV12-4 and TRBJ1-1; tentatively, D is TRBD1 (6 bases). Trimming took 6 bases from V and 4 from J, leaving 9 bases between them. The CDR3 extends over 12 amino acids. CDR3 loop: CASRATGTEAFF. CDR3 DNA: TGTGCCAGCAGAGCGACAGGCACTGAAGCTTTCTTT.

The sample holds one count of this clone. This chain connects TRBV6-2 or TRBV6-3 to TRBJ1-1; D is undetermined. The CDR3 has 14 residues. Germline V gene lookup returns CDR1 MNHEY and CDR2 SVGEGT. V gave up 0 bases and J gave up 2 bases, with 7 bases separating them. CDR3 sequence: CASSYSATNTEAFF. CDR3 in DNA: TGTGCCAGCAGTTACTCCGCAACAAACACTGAAGCTTTCTTT.

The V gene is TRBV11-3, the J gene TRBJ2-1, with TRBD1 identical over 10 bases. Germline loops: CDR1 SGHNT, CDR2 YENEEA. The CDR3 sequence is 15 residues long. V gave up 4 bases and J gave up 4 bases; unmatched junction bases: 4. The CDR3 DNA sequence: TGTGCCAGCAGCTCCGGGACAGGGGTTTACAATGAGCAGTTCTTC. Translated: CASSSGTGVYNEQFF.

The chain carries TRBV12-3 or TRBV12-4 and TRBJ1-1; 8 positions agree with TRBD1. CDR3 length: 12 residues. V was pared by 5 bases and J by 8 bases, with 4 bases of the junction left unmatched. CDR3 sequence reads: CASSRDRGEAFF. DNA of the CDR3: TGTGCCAGCAGTCGTGACAGGGGCGAAGCTTTCTTT.

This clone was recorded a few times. The CDR3 DNA is TGCGCCAGCAGCCAAATTTGGGGGACAGGGGAGAACTATGGCTACACCTTC. It codes for CASSQIWGTGENYGYTF. The J gene is TRBJ1-2, the V gene TRBV4-3; 10 bases map to TRBD1. The CDR3 sequence is 17 residues long. Germline CDR1 reads LGHNA; CDR2 reads YSLEER. With V trimmed by 2 bases and J by 2 bases, 8 bases remained unmatched.